The present T cell receptor beta chain was sequenced within a study of graft-versus-host responses after intestinal transplantation. The wider study: All recipients were given anti-thymocyte globulin induction, and tacrolimus and steroids were then administered for around three years. Study-wide results and caveats: Ileal or blood samples showed some GvH clones first, and such clones were also found in recipient marrow.

The CDR3 has 15 amino acids. Germline CDR1 is SGDLS and CDR2 is YYNGEE. V was pared by 4 bases and J by 0 bases, with 13 bases between. Concerning this clone: Its antigen is undetermined.

The repertoire was sequenced with immunoSEQ multiplex PCR; TCRdb's copy has only in-frame clones and lacks some. The profile shows approximately 49,000 clones, 89% of them singletons. The chain is built from TRBV9 and TRBJ1-1, with D hard to call. The origin of this receptor is a human donor who was the organ donor for an intestinal transplant. The specimen was unstimulated CD4+ T cells sorted from spleen or lymph node cells, collected before transplant. In DNA, the CDR3 is TGTGCCAGCAGCCCGCGACGGGTGGTGAACACTGAAGCTTTCTTT. This codes for CASSPRRVVNTEAFF.